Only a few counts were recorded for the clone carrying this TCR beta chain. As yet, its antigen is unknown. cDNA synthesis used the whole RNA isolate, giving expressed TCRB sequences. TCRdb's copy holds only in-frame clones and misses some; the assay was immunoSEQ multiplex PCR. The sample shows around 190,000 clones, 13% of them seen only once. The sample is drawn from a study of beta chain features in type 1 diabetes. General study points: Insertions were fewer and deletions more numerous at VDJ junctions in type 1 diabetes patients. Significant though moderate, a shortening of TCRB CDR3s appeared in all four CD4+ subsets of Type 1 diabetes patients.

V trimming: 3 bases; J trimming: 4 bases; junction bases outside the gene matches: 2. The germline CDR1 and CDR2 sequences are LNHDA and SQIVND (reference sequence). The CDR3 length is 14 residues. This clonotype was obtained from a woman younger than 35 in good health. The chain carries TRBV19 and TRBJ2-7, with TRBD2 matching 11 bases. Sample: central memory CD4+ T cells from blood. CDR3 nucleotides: TGTGCCAGTAGTATGGGACTAGCGGAGTACGAGCAGTACTTC. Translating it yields CASSMGLAEYEQYF.